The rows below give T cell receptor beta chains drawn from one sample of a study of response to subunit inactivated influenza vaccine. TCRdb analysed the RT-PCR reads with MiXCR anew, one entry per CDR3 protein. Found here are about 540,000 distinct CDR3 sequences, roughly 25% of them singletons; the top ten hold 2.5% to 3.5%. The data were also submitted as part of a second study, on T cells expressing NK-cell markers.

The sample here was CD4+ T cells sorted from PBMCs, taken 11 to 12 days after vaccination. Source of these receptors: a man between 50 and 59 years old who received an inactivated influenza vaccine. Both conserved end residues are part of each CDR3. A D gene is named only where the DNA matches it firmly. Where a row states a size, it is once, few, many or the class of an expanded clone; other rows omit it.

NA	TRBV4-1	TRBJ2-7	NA	CASSQVFLLQGHGYEQYF	TGCGCCAGCAGCCAAGTTTTTCTTCTACAGGGACACGGATACGAGCAGTACTTC
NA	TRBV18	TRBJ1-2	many	CASSPQIGSSGTYGYTF	TGTGCCAGCTCACCACAGATCGGGTCGTCAGGGACCTATGGCTACACCTTC
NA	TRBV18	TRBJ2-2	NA	CASSPYSPANTGELFF	TGTGCCAGCTCACCGTACAGCCCCGCGAACACCGGGGAGCTGTTTTTT
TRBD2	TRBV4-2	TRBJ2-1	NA	CASSQVKGRSGAFYNEQFF	TGTGCCAGCAGCCAAGTGAAGGGACGGAGCGGGGCCTTCTACAATGAGCAGTTCTTC
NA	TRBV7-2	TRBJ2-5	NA	CASSLVYVPGTQYF	TGTGCCAGCAGCTTAGTGTATGTCCCGGGGACCCAGTACTTC
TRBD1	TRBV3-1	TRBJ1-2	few	CASSPQSGGYGYTF	TGTGCCAGCAGCCCTCAGTCAGGGGGCTATGGCTACACCTTC
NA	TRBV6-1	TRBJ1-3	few	CASSPRLSGNTIYF	TGTGCCAGCAGTCCCCGGCTCTCTGGAAACACCATATATTTT
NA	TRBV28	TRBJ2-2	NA	CASSFSGTTNTGELFF	TGTGCCAGCAGTTTCTCAGGGACAACGAACACCGGGGAGCTGTTTTTT
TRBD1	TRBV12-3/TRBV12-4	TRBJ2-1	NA	CASSLPQGANEQFF	TGTGCCAGCAGTCTTCCACAGGGGGCTAATGAGCAGTTCTTC
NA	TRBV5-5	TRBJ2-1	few	CASSREVWSGNEQFF	TGTGCCAGCAGTCGCGAGGTCTGGTCTGGTAATGAGCAGTTCTTC
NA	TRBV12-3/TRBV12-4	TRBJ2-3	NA	CASSPPTIGTQYF	TGTGCCAGCAGTCCCCCCACGATAGGTACGCAGTATTTT
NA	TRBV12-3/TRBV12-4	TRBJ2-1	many	CASTESRAGNEQFF	TGTGCCAGCACCGAGTCCAGAGCGGGCAATGAGCAGTTCTTC
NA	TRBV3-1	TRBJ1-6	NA	CASSQGTSGFSPLHF	TGTGCCAGCAGCCAAGGGACTTCAGGGTTCTCACCCCTCCACTTT
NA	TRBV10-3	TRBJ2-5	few	CAISPSVETQYF	TGTGCCATCAGTCCATCAGTGGAGACCCAGTACTTC
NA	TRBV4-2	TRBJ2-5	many	CASSQDPGTVETQYF	TGTGCCAGCAGCCAAGATCCCGGGACTGTAGAGACCCAGTACTTC
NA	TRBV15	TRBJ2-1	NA	CATSRDHAGGYNEQFF	TGTGCCACCAGCAGAGATCATGCAGGCGGATACAATGAGCAGTTCTTC
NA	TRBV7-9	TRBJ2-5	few	CASSLYTQETQYF	TGTGCCAGCAGCTTATACACCCAAGAGACCCAGTACTTC
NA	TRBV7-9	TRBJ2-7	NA	CASSLENEQYF	TGTGCCAGCAGCTTAGAAAACGAGCAGTACTTC
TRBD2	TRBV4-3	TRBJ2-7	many	CASSQGPGQGGTYEQYF	TGCGCCAGCAGCCAGGGGCCTGGGCAGGGAGGGACCTACGAGCAGTACTTC
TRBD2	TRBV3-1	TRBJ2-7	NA	CASSPRSSGSWPYEQYF	TGTGCCAGCAGCCCCCGCTCTAGCGGGAGCTGGCCCTACGAGCAGTACTTC
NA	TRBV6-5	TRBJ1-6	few	CASSFLGGGDSPLHF	TGTGCCAGCAGTTTCTTGGGGGGTGGTGATTCACCCCTCCACTTT
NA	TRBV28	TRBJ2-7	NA	CASSFQGRKAGEQYF	TGTGCCAGCAGTTTTCAGGGAAGAAAGGCAGGTGAGCAGTACTTC
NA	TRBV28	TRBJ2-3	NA	CASSPGGASTDTQYF	TGTGCCAGCAGTCCTGGGGGTGCTAGCACAGATACGCAGTATTTT
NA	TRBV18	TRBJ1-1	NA	CASSPYQGTEAFF	TGTGCCAGCTCACCTTACCAGGGCACTGAAGCTTTCTTT
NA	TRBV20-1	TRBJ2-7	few	CSARDGVNSGTYEQYF	TGCAGTGCTAGAGATGGGGTGAACAGTGGTACCTACGAGCAGTACTTC